This T cell receptor (beta chain) is from a study of T cell responses to AZD1222 COVID-19 vaccine. The repertoire was sequenced with immunoSEQ multiplex PCR; TCRdb's copy has only in-frame clones and lacks some. The repertoire holds about 82,000 clones, with over 75% as singletons. CDR3 length: 11 amino acids. The germline V gene encodes CDR1 DFQATT and CDR2 SNEGSKA (reference sequence). The V end lost 3 bases, the J end lost 4 bases, and 6 bases lay between the germline ends. Overall study results and limits: Unmutated variant regions reportedly attract nearly half of all spike-specific TCRs. Seropositive at baseline were only six or seven AZD1222 recipients. Clonal diversity may have been underestimated in mostly white British donors.

Points on this clone: Its antigen is not identified.

The receptor's source is an adult who received the AZD1222 COVID-19 vaccine. This chain joins TRBV20-1 and TRBJ1-2, with D hard to call. The source was peripheral blood, collected 28 days after the second AZD1222 dose. For the CDR3, the DNA is TGCAGTGCTAGGTGGCGCTATGGCTACACCTTC. Protein: CSARWRYGYTF.